These T cell receptor beta chains were read from a single sample in a study of OX40 agonist ivuxolimab in advanced cancers. Generated by immunoSEQ multiplex PCR, the TCRdb table keeps only in-frame clones and is missing some. The sample has 50,000 to 80,000 clones; more than 75% are singletons. Sequencing was performed on CD4+ or CD8+ T cells sorted from blood, taken in a trial of the OX40 agonist ivuxolimab. Receptors originate from an adult with an advanced solid tumor such as melanoma, head and neck, liver or kidney cancer. Both conserved end residues are part of each CDR3. A D gene is named only where the DNA matches it firmly. Clone size is stated in some rows and not others, as once, few, many or a class when expanded.

V	D	J	size	CDR3	DNA
TRBV19	.	TRBJ1-1	.	CASSSGTSQGAFF	TGTGCCAGTAGCTCAGGGACGTCCCAGGGAGCTTTCTTT
TRBV28	TRBD1	TRBJ1-1	once	CASSSGQGWTEAFF	TGTGCCAGCAGTTCCGGACAGGGGTGGACTGAAGCTTTCTTT
TRBV5-1	TRBD1	TRBJ1-1	.	CASSKSNRGLVAEAFF	TGCGCCAGCAGCAAATCAAACAGGGGGTTAGTTGCTGAAGCTTTCTTT
TRBV6-5	.	TRBJ1-1	.	CASRSGRTEAFF	TGTGCCAGCAGGTCCGGGCGCACTGAAGCTTTCTTT
TRBV7-9	.	TRBJ2-3	once	CASSQDGPDTQYF	TGTGCCAGCAGCCAGGACGGCCCAGATACGCAGTATTTT
TRBV4-1	.	TRBJ2-2	.	CASSQDRAELNTGELFF	TGCGCCAGCAGCCAAGATAGGGCAGAACTCAACACCGGGGAGCTGTTTTTT
TRBV6-1	.	TRBJ2-7	.	CASSEGGVSYEQYF	TGTGCCAGCAGTGAAGGGGGGGTCTCCTACGAGCAGTACTTC
TRBV7-9	.	TRBJ1-6	.	CASSLAARGSPLHF	TGTGCCAGCAGCTTAGCAGCCAGGGGTTCACCCCTCCACTTT
TRBV4-1	.	TRBJ2-7	.	CASSQTGASYEQYF	TGCGCCAGCAGCCAGACCGGGGCTTCCTACGAGCAGTACTTC
TRBV28	.	TRBJ2-6	.	CASSLPGANVLTF	TGTGCCAGCAGTCTTCCGGGGGCCAACGTCCTGACTTTC
TRBV7-9	.	TRBJ1-5	.	CASSLDRQPQHF	TGTGCCAGCAGCCTAGACCGACAGCCCCAGCATTTT
TRBV6-4	TRBD2	TRBJ2-1	.	CASSDSSSGNPEQFF	TGTGCCAGCAGTGACTCGTCTAGCGGGAATCCTGAGCAGTTCTTC
TRBV30	TRBD1	TRBJ1-2	.	CAWREKGAAF	TGTGCCTGGAGAGAAAAGGGGGCCGCCTTC
TRBV5-6	.	TRBJ2-5	.	CASSSGETQYF	TGTGCCAGCAGCTCGGGAGAGACCCAGTACTTC
TRBV2	.	TRBJ2-1	.	CASSPWGQLAEQFF	TGTGCCAGCAGCCCATGGGGCCAATTAGCCGAGCAGTTCTTC
TRBV4-1	TRBD2	TRBJ2-3	.	CASSQPSGGSVDTQYF	TGCGCCAGCAGCCAACCTAGCGGGGGGAGTGTAGATACGCAGTATTTT
TRBV6-5	.	TRBJ2-4	.	CASSMAGKNIQYF	TGTGCCAGCAGTATGGCAGGGAAAAACATTCAGTACTTC
TRBV18	TRBD1	TRBJ2-2	.	CASSPRPQGATGELFF	TGTGCCAGCTCACCACGGCCACAGGGGGCCACCGGGGAGCTGTTTTTT
TRBV19	.	TRBJ1-2	.	CASSIDRSTPAGYTF	TGTGCCAGTAGTATAGATAGGTCAACGCCGGCGGGCTACACCTTC
TRBV10-3	.	TRBJ1-3	.	CAIRTTASGNTIYF	TGTGCCATCCGTACCACAGCCTCTGGAAACACCATATATTTT
TRBV18	.	TRBJ1-5	.	CASSPVDNQPQHF	TGTGCCAGCTCACCGGTAGACAATCAGCCCCAGCATTTT